What follows are 22 T cell receptor beta chains derived from one specimen sequenced in a study of blood T cell repertoires in COVID-19 (dated by TCRdb to about 2020). To prepare the library, the immunoSEQ multiplex PCR assay was applied. The clones in this table, taken by TCRdb from immuneACCESS, are in-frame only. Not every clone is retained; where verified, under half of the shortfall comes from an unresolved V gene, and the cause of the rest is unknown. For this sample the table gives roughly 48,000 clones, of which about three quarters were detected only once. About 18% of the sample belongs to the ten largest clones. Sequencing was performed on peripheral blood. The receptors here all came from a human donor with active or convalescent COVID-19. The donor label of this sample is uncertain.

The genes are TRBV20-1 and TRBJ1-5; D ambiguous. The ends were cut back, 2 bases at V and 6 bases at J, with 5 bases in the middle. This CDR3 spans 11 amino acids. Germline loops: CDR1 DFQATT, CDR2 SNEGSKA (reference sequence). The CDR3 loop reads CSARSGQPQHF. CDR3 nucleotides: TGCAGTGCTAGAAGCGGTCAGCCCCAGCATTTT.

This clone was observed once. This chain links TRBV4-2 with TRBJ2-2; 7 bases fit TRBD2. Germline V gene sequence: CDR1 LGHNA, CDR2 YNFKEQ. The CDR3 is 19 amino acids. V lost 0 bases, J lost 7 bases, and 17 bases stayed unmatched. The CDR3 region is CASSQDLTPTGRLSGELFF. The CDR3 DNA follows: TGTGCCAGCAGCCAAGATCTTACACCTACCGGGAGGCTAAGCGGGGAGCTGTTTTTT.

This chain joins TRBV7-2 and TRBJ2-7, with D perhaps matching TRBD2 (5 bases). From germline, CDR1 is SGHTA and CDR2 FQGNSA. Trimming pared 1 base from V and 6 bases from J, leaving 16 bases between. The CDR3 covers 15 residues. The CDR3 sequence: CASSLVGLALSEQYF. In DNA, the CDR3 is TGTGCCAGCAGCTTAGTAGGCCTAGCCCTGTCCGAGCAGTACTTC.

The chain couples TRBV6-6 to TRBJ2-3; TRBD2 might be the D (7 bases). V lost 6 bases and J 2 bases, leaving 12 bases between the germline ends. Germline-derived CDR1 and CDR2 are MNHNY and SVGAGI (reference sequence). The length of the CDR3 is 14 residues. CDR3 nucleotide sequence: TGTGCCAGCAGCCGGGGGGCTTTCACAGATACGCAGTATTTT. Translating it yields CASSRGAFTDTQYF.

Only a few counts were recorded for this clone. V is TRBV6-2 or TRBV6-3 and J is TRBJ2-2, with a tentative D call TRBD2 (6 bases). This CDR3 is built from 16 residues. The ends were cut back, 2 bases at V and 7 bases at J, with 17 bases in the middle. The germline CDR1 and CDR2 sequences are MNHEY and SVGEGT. CDR3 amino acids: CASSYATSRMGGELFF. The CDR3 DNA reads as TGTGCCAGCAGTTACGCAACTAGCCGGATGGGCGGGGAGCTGTTTTTT.

This clone was picked up one time. The V call is TRBV11-2, the J call TRBJ2-1, with 7 bases matching TRBD1. V trimming: 2 bases; J trimming: 6 bases; junction bases outside the gene matches: 7. This CDR3 is 15 amino acids long. Per germline, CDR1 SGHAT and CDR2 FQNNGV. CDR3 coding DNA: TGTGCCAGCAGCTTACGACAGGGAATGGTCAATGAGCAGTTCTTC. It codes for CASSLRQGMVNEQFF.

The rearrangement uses TRBV12-5 and TRBJ1-1; a weak D match, TRBD1 (6 bases). The germline gives CDR1 LGHNT, CDR2 FRNRAP. The CDR3 contains 14 residues. V shed 6 bases and J shed 4 bases, with 15 bases lying between them. CDR3 amino acids: CASGQGIYGTEAFF. The DNA of the CDR3 is TGTGCTAGTGGCCAGGGGATTTACGGCACTGAAGCTTTCTTT.

This chain joins TRBV3-1 (or the pseudogene TRBV3-2) and TRBJ1-1; a weak D match, TRBD1 (5 bases). Germline-derived CDR1 and CDR2 are LGHDT and YNNKEL (reference sequence). The length of the CDR3 is 13 residues. Trimming removed 1 base from V and 3 bases from J, with 6 bases in between. Here the CDR3 reads CASSQGGDTEAFF. CDR3 nucleotide sequence: TGTGCCAGCAGCCAAGGGGGGGACACTGAAGCTTTCTTT.

The chain recombines TRBV9 with TRBJ1-2; 7 bases fit TRBD1. The V gene's germline CDR1 is SGDLS and CDR2 YYNGEE. The ends lost 4 bases at V and 3 bases at J; junction bases unmatched: 15. The length of the CDR3 is 17 residues. CDR3 amino acids: CASSPQEGAVQYYGYTF. The CDR3 DNA reads as TGTGCCAGCAGCCCACAGGAGGGGGCGGTGCAGTACTATGGCTACACCTTC.

The chain links TRBV19 to TRBJ2-1; TRBD1 might be the D (5 bases). Germline assignment: CDR1 LNHDA and CDR2 SQIVND (reference sequence). V lost 5 bases and J 0 bases, leaving 8 bases between the germline ends. The length of the CDR3 is 14 residues. Written as DNA, the CDR3 is TGTGCCAGTAGTCGTGACAGCTCCTACAATGAGCAGTTCTTC. Encoded protein: CASSRDSSYNEQFF.

The rearrangement uses TRBV30 and TRBJ2-1; D perhaps matches TRBD2 (5 bases). V lost 3 bases and J 4 bases, leaving 25 bases between the germline ends. This CDR3 comprises 18 residues. Germline V CDR1 and CDR2: GTSNPN, SVGIG (reference sequence). The CDR3 is CAWSAVGPSGDFYNEQFF. The CDR3 DNA follows: TGTGCCTGGAGCGCCGTGGGCCCGAGCGGAGACTTTTACAATGAGCAGTTCTTC.

This sequence joins TRBV6-5 and TRBJ2-5; the D gene is possibly TRBD1 (6 bases). Trimming stripped 6 bases from V and 0 bases from J, with 11 bases between. From germline, CDR1 is MNHEY and CDR2 SVGAGI. CDR3 length equals 14 residues. CDR3 nucleotide sequence: TGTGCCAGCAGGGACGGACAGTACCAAGAGACCCAGTACTTC. It codes for CASRDGQYQETQYF.

V is TRBV3-1 (or the pseudogene TRBV3-2) and J is TRBJ2-1; 9 bases agree with TRBD2. The CDR3 sequence is 12 residues long. V trimming: 4 bases; J trimming: 16 bases; junction bases outside the gene matches: 8. The germline gives CDR1 LGHDT, CDR2 YNNKEL (reference sequence). CDR3 DNA sequence: TGTGCCAGCAGCCTACCCGGGACTAGCTGCTTCTTC. It codes for CASSLPGTSCFF.

The chain uses TRBV28 and TRBJ2-3, with 7 bases that match TRBD1. In germline, CDR1 is MDHEN, CDR2 SYDVKM. This CDR3 is built from 15 residues. Losses at the gene ends were 6 bases for V and 3 bases for J; bases not matched to a gene: 9. CDR3 protein: CASRDQQGTTDTQYF. The CDR3 DNA sequence: TGTGCCAGCAGGGATCAACAGGGGACGACAGATACGCAGTATTTT.

This clone was counted only a few times. The chain combines TRBV6-1 with TRBJ2-7; the match to TRBD1 covers 9 bases. CDR1 is MNHNS, CDR2 SASEGT, per germline. V gave up 2 bases and J gave up 3 bases; unmatched junction bases: 5. This CDR3 is built from 15 residues. The CDR3 nucleotides are TGTGCCAGCAGTGAATGGGACAGGGCCCTCTACGAGCAGTACTTC. Translation: CASSEWDRALYEQYF.

The CDR3 reads CASSLGQNQMNTEAFF. The CDR3 nucleotides are TGTGCCAGCTCACTGGGACAGAACCAAATGAACACTGAAGCTTTCTTT. The chain employs TRBV18 and TRBJ1-1, with 7 bases aligning to TRBD1. Germline values: CDR1 KGHSH, CDR2 LQKENI. The CDR3 has 16 residues. The V segment lost 4 bases and the J segment 0 bases; nucleotides outside the gene matches: 8.

The chain recombines TRBV6-5 with TRBJ1-1; no definite D call. This CDR3 spans 12 amino acids. Germline V gene data show CDR1 as MNHEY and CDR2 as SVGAGI. V was pared by 8 bases and J by 1 base, with 8 bases between. CDR3 sequence reads: CASADPNTEAFF. The CDR3 region has the DNA TGTGCCAGCGCAGATCCGAACACTGAAGCTTTCTTT.

V is TRBV19 and J is TRBJ1-3, with 11 bases fitting TRBD1. Looked up from germline, CDR1 is LNHDA and CDR2 is SQIVND (reference sequence). This CDR3 has 14 amino acids. V shed 6 bases and J 6 bases; nucleotides not matched to a gene: 4. CDR3 protein: CASSTGQGANTIYF. The CDR3 DNA reads as TGTGCCAGTAGCACTGGACAGGGGGCAAACACCATATATTTT.

V usage is TRBV24-1 and J usage is TRBJ2-1; 10 nucleotides match TRBD2. The junction had 4 bases not matched to a gene; V was cut back by 3 bases and J by 9 bases. The germline gives CDR1 KGHDR, CDR2 SFDVKD. This CDR3 region has 14 residues. The chain's CDR3 is CATSDVRTSGEQFF. The CDR3 nucleotides read TGTGCCACCAGTGATGTTCGGACTAGCGGTGAGCAGTTCTTC.

V and J are TRBV19 and TRBJ2-7, with TRBD1 identical over 9 bases. The V segment lost 4 bases and the J segment 2 bases; nucleotides outside the gene matches: 12. The CDR3 extends over 17 amino acids. The germline gives CDR1 LNHDA, CDR2 SQIVND (reference sequence). As DNA, the CDR3 is TGTGCCAGTAGTACACCTAAGAAGACAGGGGGAACCTACGAGCAGTACTTC. Amino acids: CASSTPKKTGGTYEQYF.

This CDR3 is CASGRDSYEQYF. The CDR3 DNA sequence: TGTGCTAGTGGCCGGGACAGCTACGAGCAGTACTTC. The chain links TRBV12-5 to TRBJ2-7, with 7 nucleotides matching TRBD1. From germline, CDR1 is LGHNT and CDR2 FRNRAP. The CDR3 sequence is 12 residues long. J was trimmed by 3 bases and V by 6 bases; bases with no gene match: 2.

The CDR3 DNA reads TGTGCCAGCAGCCAAGGGACTGGCTTACTCTTGACCCAGTACTTC. Protein product: CASSQGTGLLLTQYF. The chain joins TRBV3-1 (or the pseudogene TRBV3-2) to TRBJ2-5, with TRBD2 as a possible D gene (5 bases). Trimming removed 1 base at V and 7 bases at J, with 16 bases between. This CDR3 contains 15 residues. CDR1 and CDR2 (germline): LGHDT, YNNKEL (reference sequence).